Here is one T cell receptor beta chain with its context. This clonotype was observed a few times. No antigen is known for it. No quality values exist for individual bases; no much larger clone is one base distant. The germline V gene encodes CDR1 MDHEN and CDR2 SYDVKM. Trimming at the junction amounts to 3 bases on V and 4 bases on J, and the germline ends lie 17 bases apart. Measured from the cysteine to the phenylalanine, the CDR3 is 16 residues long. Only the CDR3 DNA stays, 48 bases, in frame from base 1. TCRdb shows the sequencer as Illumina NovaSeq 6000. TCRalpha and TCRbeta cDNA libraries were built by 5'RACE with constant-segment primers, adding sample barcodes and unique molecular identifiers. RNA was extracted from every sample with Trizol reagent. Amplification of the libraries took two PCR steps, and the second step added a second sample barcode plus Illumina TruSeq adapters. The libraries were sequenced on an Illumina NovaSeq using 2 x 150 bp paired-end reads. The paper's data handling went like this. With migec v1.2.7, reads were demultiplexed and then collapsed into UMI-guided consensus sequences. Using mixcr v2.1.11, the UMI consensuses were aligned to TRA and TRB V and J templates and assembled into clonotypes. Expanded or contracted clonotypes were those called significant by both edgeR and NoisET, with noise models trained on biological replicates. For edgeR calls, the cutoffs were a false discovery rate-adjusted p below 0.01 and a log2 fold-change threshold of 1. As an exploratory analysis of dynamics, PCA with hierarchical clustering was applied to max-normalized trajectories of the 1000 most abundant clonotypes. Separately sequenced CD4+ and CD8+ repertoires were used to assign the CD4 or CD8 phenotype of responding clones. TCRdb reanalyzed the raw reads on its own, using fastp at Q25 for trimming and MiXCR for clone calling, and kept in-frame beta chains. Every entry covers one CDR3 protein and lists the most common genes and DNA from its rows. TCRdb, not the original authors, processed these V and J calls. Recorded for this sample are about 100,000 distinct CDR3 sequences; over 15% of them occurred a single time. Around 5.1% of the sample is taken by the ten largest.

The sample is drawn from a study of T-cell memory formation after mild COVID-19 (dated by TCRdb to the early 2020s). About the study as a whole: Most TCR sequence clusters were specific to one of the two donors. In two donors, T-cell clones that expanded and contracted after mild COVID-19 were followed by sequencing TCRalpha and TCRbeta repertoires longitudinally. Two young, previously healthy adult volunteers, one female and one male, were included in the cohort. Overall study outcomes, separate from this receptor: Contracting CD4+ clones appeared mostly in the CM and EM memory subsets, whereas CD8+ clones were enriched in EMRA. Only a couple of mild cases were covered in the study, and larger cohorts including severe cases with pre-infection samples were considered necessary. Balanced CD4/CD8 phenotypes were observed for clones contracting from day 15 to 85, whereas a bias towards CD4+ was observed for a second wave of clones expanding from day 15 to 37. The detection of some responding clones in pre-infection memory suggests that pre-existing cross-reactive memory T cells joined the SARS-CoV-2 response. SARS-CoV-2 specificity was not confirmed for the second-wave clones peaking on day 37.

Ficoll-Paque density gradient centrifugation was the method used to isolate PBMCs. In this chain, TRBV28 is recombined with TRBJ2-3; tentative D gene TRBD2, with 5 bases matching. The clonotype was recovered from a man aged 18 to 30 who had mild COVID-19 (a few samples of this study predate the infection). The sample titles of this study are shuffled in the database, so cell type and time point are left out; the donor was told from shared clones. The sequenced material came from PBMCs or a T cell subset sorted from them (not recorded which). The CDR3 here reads CASSFTQQVGADTQYF. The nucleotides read TGTGCCAGCAGTTTTACACAGCAGGTCGGGGCAGATACGCAGTATTTT.